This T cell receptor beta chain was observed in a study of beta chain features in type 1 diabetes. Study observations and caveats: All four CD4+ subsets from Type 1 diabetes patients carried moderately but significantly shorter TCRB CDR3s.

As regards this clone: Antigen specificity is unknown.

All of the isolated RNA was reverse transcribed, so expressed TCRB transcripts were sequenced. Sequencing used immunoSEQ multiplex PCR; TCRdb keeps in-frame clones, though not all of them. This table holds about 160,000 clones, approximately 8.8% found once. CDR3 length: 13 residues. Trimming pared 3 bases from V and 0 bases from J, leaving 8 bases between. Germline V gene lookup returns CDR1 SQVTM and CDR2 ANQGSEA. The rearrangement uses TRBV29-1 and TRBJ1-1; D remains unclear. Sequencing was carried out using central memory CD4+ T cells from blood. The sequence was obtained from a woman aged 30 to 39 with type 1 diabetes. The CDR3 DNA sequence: TGCAGCGTTGACGACTTGATGAACACTGAAGCTTTCTTT. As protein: CSVDDLMNTEAFF. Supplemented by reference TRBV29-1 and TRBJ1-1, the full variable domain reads SAVISQKPSRDICQRGTSLTIQCQVDSQVTMMFWYRQQPGQSLTLIATANQGSEATYESGFVIDKFPISRPNLTFSTLTVSNMSPEDSSIYLCSVDDLMNTEAFFGQGTRLTVV.